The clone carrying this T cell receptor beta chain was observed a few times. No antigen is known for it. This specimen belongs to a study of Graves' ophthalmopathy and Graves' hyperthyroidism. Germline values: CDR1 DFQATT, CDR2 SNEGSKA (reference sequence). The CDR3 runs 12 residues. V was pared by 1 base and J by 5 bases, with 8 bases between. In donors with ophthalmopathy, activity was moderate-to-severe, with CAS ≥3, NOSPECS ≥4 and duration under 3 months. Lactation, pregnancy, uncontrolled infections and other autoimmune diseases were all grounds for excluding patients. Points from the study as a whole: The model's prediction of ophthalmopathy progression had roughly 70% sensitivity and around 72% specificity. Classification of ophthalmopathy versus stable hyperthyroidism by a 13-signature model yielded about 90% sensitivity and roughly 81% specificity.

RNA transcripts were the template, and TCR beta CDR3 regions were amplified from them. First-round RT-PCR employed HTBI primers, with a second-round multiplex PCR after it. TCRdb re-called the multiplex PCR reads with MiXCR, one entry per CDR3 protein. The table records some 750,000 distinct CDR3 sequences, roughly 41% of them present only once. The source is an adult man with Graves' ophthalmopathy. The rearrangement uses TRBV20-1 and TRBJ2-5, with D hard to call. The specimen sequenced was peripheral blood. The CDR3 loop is CSARVRTETQYF. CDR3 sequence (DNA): TGCAGTGCTAGAGTCCGGACGGAGACCCAGTACTTC.